The clone carrying this TCR beta chain came up once. Antigen unknown. Profiling relied on immunoSEQ multiplex PCR, and the TCRdb table lists in-frame clones only, not all of them. The sample holds 1.4 million to 1.5 million clones, around 95% seen once. These data are taken from a study of shared clonotypes between healthy human individuals. Study-level information: Ranging from 18 to 49 in age, donors were two women and a few men.

The CDR3 is 15 amino acids. V shed 0 bases, J shed 8 bases, and the junction held 6 bases outside the gene matches. Germline V lookup: CDR1 MNHEY, CDR2 SVGAGI. Findings and limits, study-wide: Against clonotypes common to all four donors, non-shared ones had lower generation probabilities. Rarefaction curves obtained for sorted subsets showed sequencing incomplete despite large depth.

The sequencing sample was made of naive CD4+ T cells sorted from blood. Subset noted: CD45RA+ positively selected. The receptor was derived from a man aged 25-45 years in good health. The chain uses TRBV6-5 and TRBJ1-4; 7 nucleotides line up with TRBD1. Here the CDR3 reads CASSYSGTADEKLFF. The CDR3 nucleotides read TGTGCCAGCAGTTACTCGGGGACAGCAGACGAAAAACTGTTTTTT.